One sample yielded the 13 T cell receptor beta chains listed below, sequenced in a study of T cell repertoires in cytomegalovirus infection. TCRdb recomputed calls from the reads with MiXCR, one row per CDR3 protein. The repertoire holds 700,000 to 950,000 distinct CDR3 sequences, with around a third as singletons. Their specific antigens are unknown. The specimen comprised cultured CD8+ T cells from PBMCs, sampled from culture after CMV antigen stimulation. Source of these receptors: a human donor in good health (CMV status not recorded). Some clones in this sample may be carry-over from other donors' samples.

The rearrangement links TRBV7-2 to TRBJ1-5; 8 bases fit TRBD1. The junction had 9 bases not matched to a gene; V was cut back by 5 bases and J by 3 bases. Germline CDR1 and CDR2: SGHTA and FQGNSA. This CDR3 comprises 16 residues. The CDR3 nucleotides read TGTGCCAGCAGCCCCCAGGGACAGGACCTCAATCAGCCCCAGCATTTT. Encoded protein: CASSPQGQDLNQPQHF.

V and J are TRBV14 and TRBJ2-1; TRBD2 matches 8 bases. The V and J ends lost 5 bases and 5 bases, in that order; junction bases with no gene match: 8. The CDR3 runs to 15 residues. CDR1 is SGHDN and CDR2 is FVKESK in the germline V gene. In nucleotides, the CDR3 is TGTGCCAGCAGCAAAGCGGGGCGGGAGGACAATGAGCAGTTCTTC. Its translation: CASSKAGREDNEQFF.

This clonotype was recorded at least ten times. This rearrangement joins TRBV7-2 to TRBJ1-2; D unresolved. V lost 5 bases and J 0 bases, leaving 10 bases between the germline ends. CDR3 length equals 14 residues. Per germline, CDR1 SGHTA and CDR2 FQGNSA. CDR3 coding DNA: TGTGCCAGCAGCGAAGAGTTCTCTAACTATGGCTACACCTTC. Translated, it gives CASSEEFSNYGYTF. Supplemented by reference TRBV7-2 and TRBJ1-2, the full variable domain reads GAGVSQSPSNKVTEKGKDVELRCDPISGHTALYWYRQSLGQGLEFLIYFQGNSAPDKSGLPSDRFSAERTGGSVSTLTIQRTQQEDSAVYLCASSEEFSNYGYTFGSGTRLTVV.

This clonotype showed up just a few times. The chain has TRBV12-3 or TRBV12-4 and TRBJ1-5, with D maybe TRBD1 (5 bases). V shed 6 bases and J shed 4 bases, with 16 bases lying between them. The CDR3 runs to 15 residues. CDR3 nucleotide sequence: TGTGCCAGCAGCCCTTACGGGACTCTGAATCAGCCCCAGCATTTT. Encoded protein: CASSPYGTLNQPQHF.

The chain links TRBV12-3 or TRBV12-4 to TRBJ1-1; D unresolved. This CDR3 comprises 14 residues. V lost 3 bases, J lost 0 bases, and 8 bases lay in between. The CDR3 DNA reads TGTGCCAGCAGTTTCCGACCGATGAACACTGAAGCTTTCTTT. Translating gives CASSFRPMNTEAFF.

The rearrangement links TRBV11-3 to TRBJ2-1; a possible D gene is TRBD2 (6 bases). The CDR3 has 16 amino acids. The V end was cut by 5 bases, the J end by 9 bases, with 23 bases between. Germline values: CDR1 SGHNT, CDR2 YENEEA. CDR3 in DNA: TGTGCCAGCAGCCCCCCTTCGTTCGGAGGGGTCGGTGAGCAGTTCTTC. This sequence encodes CASSPPSFGGVGEQFF.

This clonotype has just a few counts. CDR3 sequence reads: CSVEDIGHRDNEAFF. CDR3 DNA sequence: TGCAGCGTTGAAGATATAGGACACCGAGATAACGAAGCTTTCTTT. The rearrangement links TRBV29-1 to TRBJ1-1; the D gene is possibly TRBD1 (5 bases). Germline CDR1 is SQVTM and CDR2 is ANQGSEA. The CDR3 consists of 15 residues. V was pared by 0 bases and J by 8 bases, with 19 bases between.

This clonotype was counted ten times or more. The CDR3 spells CASSKGSGELFF. CDR3 in DNA: TGTGCCAGTTCCAAGGGGTCCGGGGAGCTGTTTTTT. The V and J genes are TRBV27 and TRBJ2-2; perhaps TRBD1 as D (5 bases). Between the trimmed V and J ends, which lost 9 bases and 6 bases, there was a span of 11 bases. The CDR3 runs to 12 residues. Germline assignment: CDR1 MNHEY and CDR2 SMNVEV (reference sequence).

This clonotype has only a few counts. V gene TRBV5-5 combines with J gene TRBJ1-6, with D hard to call. This CDR3 comprises 15 residues. Germline V lookup: CDR1 SGHKS, CDR2 YYEKEE (reference sequence). With 1 base removed from V and 7 bases from J, the gap between germline ends came to 12 bases. CDR3 bases: TGTGCCAGCAGCTTGACGTGGCTGGGGAATTCACCCCTCCACTTT. Protein: CASSLTWLGNSPLHF.

The chain employs TRBV5-6 and TRBJ2-2; 9 bases map to TRBD1. The CDR3 is 16 residues long. The germline CDR1 and CDR2 sequences are SGHDT and YYEEEE. Trimming at V came to 6 bases and at J to 4 bases, leaving 10 bases not matched to a gene. The DNA for the CDR3 is TGTGCCAGCAACTCTGAGGGACAGGGTATCACCGGGGAGCTGTTTTTT. It codes for CASNSEGQGITGELFF.

This clonotype was detected many times. The V and J genes are TRBV24-1 and TRBJ2-1; 7 nucleotides align to TRBD1. This CDR3 is 12 amino acids long. From germline, CDR1 is KGHDR and CDR2 SFDVKD. The junction had 1 base not matched to a gene; V was cut back by 7 bases and J by 5 bases. CDR3 in amino acids: CATRDRHNEQFF. The DNA for the CDR3 is TGTGCCACCAGGGACAGGCACAATGAGCAGTTCTTC.

This clonotype was detected only a few times. The V and J genes are TRBV6-6 and TRBJ1-2; 9 nucleotides line up with TRBD1. This CDR3 comprises 16 residues. Trimming cost V 2 bases and J 5 bases; bases outside gene matches: 9. Germline V gene sequence: CDR1 MNHNY, CDR2 SVGAGI (reference sequence). CDR3 region: CASSYHLRQGDYGYTF. The CDR3 coding sequence is TGTGCCAGCAGTTACCACCTTAGACAGGGGGATTATGGCTACACCTTC.

CDR3 region: CASSPSNNQPQHF. CDR3 in DNA: TGTGCCAGCAGTCCATCGAATAATCAGCCCCAGCATTTT. The J gene is TRBJ1-5, the V gene TRBV28; D ambiguous. Germline lookup yields CDR1 MDHEN and CDR2 SYDVKM. The CDR3 has 13 residues. Trimming took off 5 bases at V and 4 bases at J, with 9 bases between the two ends. Together with reference TRBV28 and TRBJ1-5, the CDR3 gives the full variable domain: DVKVTQSSRYLVKRTGEKVFLECVQDMDHENMFWYRQDPGLGLRLIYFSYDVKMKEKGDIPEGYSVSREKKERFSLILESASTNQTSMYLCASSPSNNQPQHFGDGTRLSIL.